This TCR beta chain was identified during a study of cytomegalovirus exposure and HLA in healthy donors. Germline CDR1 is MGHRA and CDR2 is YSYEKL. Losses at the gene ends were 5 bases for V and 1 base for J; bases not matched to a gene: 10. The CDR3 is 16 residues long. PCR employed 60 Vbeta and 13 Jbeta primers. Sequencing was performed with immunoSEQ multiplex PCR; in TCRdb, only in-frame clones are kept and a portion is missing. The sample yields approximately 150,000 clones, just under 80% seen once. This sequence joins TRBV4-1 and TRBJ1-1, with 7 positions matching TRBD1. Material for sequencing was PBMCs. This sequence originates from a woman in her forties or fifties in good health and CMV-seropositive. The CDR3 is CASSEGRGRTNTEAFF. CDR3 bases: TGCGCCAGCAGCGAAGGGAGGGGGCGAACGAACACTGAAGCTTTCTTT.